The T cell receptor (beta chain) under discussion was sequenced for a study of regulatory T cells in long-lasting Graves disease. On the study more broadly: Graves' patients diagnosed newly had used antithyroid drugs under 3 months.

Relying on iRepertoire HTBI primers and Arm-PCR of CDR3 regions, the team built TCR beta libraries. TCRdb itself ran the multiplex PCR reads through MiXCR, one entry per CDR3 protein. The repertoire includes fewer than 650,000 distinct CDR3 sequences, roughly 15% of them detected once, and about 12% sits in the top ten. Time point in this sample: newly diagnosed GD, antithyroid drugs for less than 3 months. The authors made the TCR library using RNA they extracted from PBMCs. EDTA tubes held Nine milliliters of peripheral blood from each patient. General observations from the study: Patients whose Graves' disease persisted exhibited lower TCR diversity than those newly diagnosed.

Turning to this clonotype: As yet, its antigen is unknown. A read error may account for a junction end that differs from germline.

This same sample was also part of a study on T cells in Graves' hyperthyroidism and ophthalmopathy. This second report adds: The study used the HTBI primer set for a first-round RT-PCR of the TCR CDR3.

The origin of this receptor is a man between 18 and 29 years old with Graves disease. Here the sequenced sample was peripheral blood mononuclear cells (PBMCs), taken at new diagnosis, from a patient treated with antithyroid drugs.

In DNA, the CDR3 is TGTGCCAGCAGGGAAGTTAGGGGATTCCCCGACGGAACAGATACGCAGTATTTT. It codes for CASREVRGFPDGTDTQYF. The chain carries TRBV6-1 and TRBJ2-3; D possibly corresponds to TRBD1 (5 bases). Germline V gene data show CDR1 as MNHNS and CDR2 as SASEGT. The CDR3 has 18 amino acids.